A selection of T cell receptor beta chains follows, all from one sample in a study of a mutant IDH1 vaccine in newly diagnosed glioma. Their recognized antigens are unknown. This table comes from immunoSEQ multiplex PCR, and its TCRdb copy is limited to in-frame clones, with some not included. The sample shows around 40,000 clones, 60% to 85% of them seen only once. The source was PBMCs, collected from a glioma patient whose treatment included an IDH1 peptide vaccine. The source of these receptors is a middle-aged woman with glioma. Some clones in this sample may be carry-over from other donors' samples. The CDR3 runs from the conserved cysteine through the conserved F or W. Part of the rows lack a size; the others show once, few, many or a class for expanded clones.

V: TRBV5-1; size: few; J: TRBJ1-6; CDR3: CASSPGLSARNSPLHF
V: TRBV7-9; size: NA; J: TRBJ1-1; CDR3: CASSPPGSTEAFF
V: TRBV7-2; size: NA; J: TRBJ2-7; CDR3: CASSLLGGEQYF
V: TRBV29-1; size: NA; J: TRBJ2-3; CDR3: CSVGLSGDTQYF
V: TRBV4-2; size: NA; J: TRBJ1-5; CDR3: CASSQEKGERSNQPQHF
V: TRBV6-1; size: NA; J: TRBJ1-4; CDR3: CASSVSWGSNEKLFF
V: TRBV4-1; size: NA; J: TRBJ1-5; CDR3: CASSQSPRSNQPQHF
V: TRBV9; size: NA; J: TRBJ1-4; CDR3: CASSVEEKLFF
V: TRBV7-9; size: once; J: TRBJ1-4; CDR3: CASSLELRGRGEKLFF
V: TRBV7-9; size: NA; J: TRBJ1-5; CDR3: CASSPLGSSNQPQHF
V: TRBV19; size: NA; J: TRBJ1-5; CDR3: CASSMGGVQPQHF
V: TRBV29-1; size: few; J: TRBJ2-7; CDR3: CSVGQGIGEQYF
V: TRBV27; size: once; J: TRBJ1-2; CDR3: CASRKTARGNYGYTF
V: TRBV6-6; size: NA; J: TRBJ2-1; CDR3: CASRIDGGEQFF
V: TRBV27; size: medium-sized; J: TRBJ1-5; CDR3: CASSPITGGNQPQHF
V: TRBV7-9; size: once; J: TRBJ2-7; CDR3: CASNIVGTDEQYF
V: TRBV30; size: NA; J: TRBJ1-5; CDR3: CAWSDPRRGSNQPQHF
V: TRBV30; size: NA; J: TRBJ1-3; CDR3: CAWSVGASGNTIYF
V: TRBV5-4; size: NA; J: TRBJ1-1; CDR3: CASRLGRGIGEAFF
V: TRBV4-1; size: NA; J: TRBJ2-7; CDR3: CASSLGTGRREQYF
V: TRBV6-1; size: NA; J: TRBJ1-3; CDR3: CASSVGNSGNTIYF
V: TRBV7-9; size: NA; J: TRBJ1-1; CDR3: CASSPGREAFF
V: TRBV6-5; size: few; J: TRBJ1-1; CDR3: CASSYSMVAADTEAFF
V: TRBV25-1; size: NA; J: TRBJ2-3; CDR3: CASSPGLGADTQYF
V: TRBV7-8; size: NA; J: TRBJ2-2; CDR3: CASSAQSTRELFF
V: TRBV6-5; size: once; J: TRBJ2-1; CDR3: CASSLQDSFYNEQFF
V: TRBV5-4; size: NA; J: TRBJ1-4; CDR3: CASSLGQGRGNEKLFF
V: TRBV6-6; size: NA; J: TRBJ2-1; CDR3: CASSYVAGALNEQFF
V: TRBV5-1; size: NA; J: TRBJ1-3; CDR3: CASSLQGWSSGNTIYF
V: TRBV27; size: NA; J: TRBJ1-6; CDR3: CASSRAGAPLHF
V: TRBV6-4; size: NA; J: TRBJ1-1; CDR3: CASSLAGGSTEAFF
V: TRBV6-6; size: NA; J: TRBJ1-1; CDR3: CASFDTRQGGEAFF
V: TRBV18; size: few; J: TRBJ1-1; CDR3: CASSPPGTGALNTEAFF
V: TRBV7-2; size: once; J: TRBJ2-3; CDR3: CASSLLGPRGADTQYF
V: TRBV4-2; size: NA; J: TRBJ2-2; CDR3: CASSQVQQDRELFF
V: TRBV7-9; size: NA; J: TRBJ2-2; CDR3: CASSLLLAWRGGGTGELFF
V: TRBV7-7; size: NA; J: TRBJ2-7; CDR3: CASSVDRSSYEQYF
V: TRBV5-4; size: few; J: TRBJ2-7; CDR3: CASSPDGYEQYF
V: TRBV5-1; size: NA; J: TRBJ1-3; CDR3: CASSPQGADTIYF